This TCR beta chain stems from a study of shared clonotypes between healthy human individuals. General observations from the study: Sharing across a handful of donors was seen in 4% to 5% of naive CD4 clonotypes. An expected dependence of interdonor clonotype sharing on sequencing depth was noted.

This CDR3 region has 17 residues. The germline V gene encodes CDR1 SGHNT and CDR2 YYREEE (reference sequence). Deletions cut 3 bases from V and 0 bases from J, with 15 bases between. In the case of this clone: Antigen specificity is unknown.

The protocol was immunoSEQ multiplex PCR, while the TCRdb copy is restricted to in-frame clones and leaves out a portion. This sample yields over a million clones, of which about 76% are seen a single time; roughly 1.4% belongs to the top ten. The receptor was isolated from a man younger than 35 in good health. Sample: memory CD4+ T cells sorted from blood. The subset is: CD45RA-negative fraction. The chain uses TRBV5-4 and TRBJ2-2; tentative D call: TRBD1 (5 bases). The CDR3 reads CASSSATVQTNTGELFF. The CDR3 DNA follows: TGTGCCAGCAGCTCCGCGACAGTGCAAACGAACACCGGGGAGCTGTTTTTT.